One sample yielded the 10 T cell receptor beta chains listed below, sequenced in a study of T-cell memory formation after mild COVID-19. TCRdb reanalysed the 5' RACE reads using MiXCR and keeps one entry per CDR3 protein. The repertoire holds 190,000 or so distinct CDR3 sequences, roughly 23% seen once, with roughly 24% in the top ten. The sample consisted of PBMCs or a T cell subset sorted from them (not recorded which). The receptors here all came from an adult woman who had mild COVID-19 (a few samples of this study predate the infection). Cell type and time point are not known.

The chain's CDR3 is CSAGGFGLNNEQYF. CDR3 nucleotides: TGCAGTGCGGGTGGATTTGGGCTAAACAACGAGCAGTACTTC. This rearrangement joins TRBV20-1 to TRBJ2-7; D call uncertain. Between the trimmed V and J ends, which lost 6 bases and 5 bases, there was a span of 20 bases. CDR1 DFQATT and CDR2 SNEGSKA come from the germline V gene (reference sequence). CDR3 length equals 14 residues.

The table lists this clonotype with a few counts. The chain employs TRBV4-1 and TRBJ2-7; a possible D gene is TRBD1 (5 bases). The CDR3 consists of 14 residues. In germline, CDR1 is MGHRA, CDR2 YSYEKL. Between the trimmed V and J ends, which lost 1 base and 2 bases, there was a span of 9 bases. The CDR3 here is CASSQGRGAYEQYF. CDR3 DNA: TGCGCCAGCAGCCAAGGAAGGGGCGCCTACGAGCAGTACTTC.

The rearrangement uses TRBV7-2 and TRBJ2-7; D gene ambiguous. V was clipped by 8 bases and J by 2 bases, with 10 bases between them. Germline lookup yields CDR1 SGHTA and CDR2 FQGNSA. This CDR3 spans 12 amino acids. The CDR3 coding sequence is TGTGCCAGCTGCTCATTTCCCTACGAGCAGTACTTC. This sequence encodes CASCSFPYEQYF.

CDR3 residues: CASSKSDRAYEQYF. CDR3 DNA: TGTGCCAGCAGCAAATCGGACAGAGCCTACGAGCAGTACTTC. The chain couples TRBV3-1 to TRBJ2-7; TRBD1 might be the D (6 bases). With 5 bases removed from V and 2 bases from J, the gap between germline ends came to 13 bases. Per germline, CDR1 LGHDT and CDR2 YNNKEL (reference sequence). The CDR3 extends over 14 amino acids.

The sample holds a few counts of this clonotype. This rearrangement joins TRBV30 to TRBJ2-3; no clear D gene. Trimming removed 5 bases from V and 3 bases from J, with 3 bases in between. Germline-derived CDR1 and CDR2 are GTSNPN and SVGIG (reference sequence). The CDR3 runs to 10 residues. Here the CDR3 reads CAWATDTQYF. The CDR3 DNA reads TGTGCCTGGGCGACAGATACGCAGTATTTT.

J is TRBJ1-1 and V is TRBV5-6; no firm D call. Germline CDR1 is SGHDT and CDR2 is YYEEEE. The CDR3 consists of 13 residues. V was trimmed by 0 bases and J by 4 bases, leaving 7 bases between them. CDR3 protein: CASSLDWGTEAFF. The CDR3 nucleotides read TGTGCCAGCAGCTTGGATTGGGGCACTGAAGCTTTCTTT.

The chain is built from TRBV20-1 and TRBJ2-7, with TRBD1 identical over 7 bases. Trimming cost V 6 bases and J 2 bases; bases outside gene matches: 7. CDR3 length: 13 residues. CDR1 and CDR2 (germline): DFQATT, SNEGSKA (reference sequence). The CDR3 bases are TGCAGTGCCGACAGGGCCTCAACCTACGAGCAGTACTTC. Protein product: CSADRASTYEQYF.

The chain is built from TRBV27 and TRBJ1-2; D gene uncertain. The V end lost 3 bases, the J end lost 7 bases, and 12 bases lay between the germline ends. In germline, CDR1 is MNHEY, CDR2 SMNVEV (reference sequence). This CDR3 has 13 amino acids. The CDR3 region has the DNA TGTGCCAGCAGTTTCCGGCCCCGATCTGGCTACACCTTC. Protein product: CASSFRPRSGYTF.

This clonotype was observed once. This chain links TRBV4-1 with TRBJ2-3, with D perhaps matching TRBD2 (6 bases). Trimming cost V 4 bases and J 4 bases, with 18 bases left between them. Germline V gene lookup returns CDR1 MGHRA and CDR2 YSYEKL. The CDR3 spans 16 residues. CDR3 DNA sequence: TGCGCCAGCAGCCGAAGGGTAGCGGTGGGAGCAGATACGCAGTATTTT. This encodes CASSRRVAVGADTQYF.

This chain's CDR3 is CASSQISYEQYF. DNA for the CDR3: TGTGCCAGCAGCCAGATCTCCTACGAGCAGTACTTC. The rearrangement uses TRBV16 and TRBJ2-7; D remains unclear. The CDR3 has 12 residues. The germline gives CDR1 KGHSY, CDR2 FQNENV. Trimming removed 3 bases from V and 0 bases from J, with 3 bases in between.